What follows are 28 T cell receptor beta chains derived from one specimen sequenced in a study of control samples from healthy donors and cancer patients. Some clones are missing from TCRdb's copy, which holds only in-frame ones; the method was immunoSEQ multiplex PCR. The sample lists around 130,000 clones, around nine tenths occurring once. The sample comprised blood. The receptor source for this set is a man aged 50 to 59 in good health.

Worth noting for this clone: Mismatch with germline at one junction end may stem from a read error. The chain joins TRBV7-2 to TRBJ2-7; TRBD2 matches 11 bases. The germline CDR1 and CDR2 sequences are SGHTA and FQGNSA. The CDR3 runs to 15 residues. CDR3 nucleotides: TGTGCCAGCAGTTTAGCGGGGGGGGATCCCTACGAGCAGTACTTC. Translated, it gives CASSLAGGDPYEQYF.

The chain employs TRBV11-3 and TRBJ1-2; no firm D call. Germline V gene sequence: CDR1 SGHNT, CDR2 YENEEA. The CDR3 covers 12 residues. V shed 5 bases and J shed 7 bases, with 11 bases lying between them. The CDR3 protein is CASSAREVGYTF. The CDR3 nucleotides are TGTGCCAGCAGCGCGCGAGAGGTTGGCTACACCTTC.

Only one count was recorded for this clone. The chain is built from TRBV5-1 and TRBJ1-2; 8 positions match TRBD1. V trimming: 4 bases; J trimming: 5 bases; junction bases outside the gene matches: 7. From germline, CDR1 is SGHRS and CDR2 YFSETQ. The CDR3 runs 14 residues. The CDR3, as DNA: TGCGCCAGCAGCACGGGACAGGAGACATATGGCTACACCTTC. Translated, it gives CASSTGQETYGYTF.

The chain recombines TRBV28 with TRBJ1-4, with TRBD1 matching 7 bases. CDR1 MDHEN and CDR2 SYDVKM come from the germline V gene. Unmatched junction bases numbered 9, after V lost 5 bases and J lost 6 bases. The CDR3 covers 15 residues. The CDR3 spells CASSDYRGGDEKLFF. For the CDR3, the DNA is TGTGCCAGCAGTGATTACAGGGGCGGCGATGAAAAACTGTTTTTT. The full variable domain, completed using reference TRBV28 and TRBJ1-4, is DVKVTQSSRYLVKRTGEKVFLECVQDMDHENMFWYRQDPGLGLRLIYFSYDVKMKEKGDIPEGYSVSREKKERFSLILESASTNQTSMYLCASSDYRGGDEKLFFGSGTQLSVL.

J is TRBJ2-3 and V is TRBV20-1, with D possibly being TRBD2 (6 bases). CDR1 is DFQATT, CDR2 SNEGSKA, per germline (reference sequence). This CDR3 has 14 residues. V lost 3 bases and J 4 bases, leaving 14 bases between the germline ends. In nucleotides, the CDR3 is TGCAGTGCTAGTTTCCCGGGGGTGGCAGATACGCAGTATTTT. It is translated as CSASFPGVADTQYF.

The chain recombines TRBV5-5 with TRBJ2-1; tentative D call: TRBD2 (5 bases). CDR1 is SGHKS, CDR2 YYEKEE, per germline (reference sequence). The CDR3 totals 15 residues. The V and J ends lost 2 bases and 0 bases respectively, with 9 bases between them. This CDR3 reads CASSFMRVSYNEQFF. In nucleotides, the CDR3 is TGTGCCAGCAGCTTCATGAGGGTCTCCTACAATGAGCAGTTCTTC. Complete variable domain (other parts from reference TRBV5-5 and TRBJ2-1): DAGVTQSPTHLIKTRGQQVTLRCSPISGHKSVSWYQQVLGQGPQFIFQYYEKEERGRGNFPDRFSARQFPNYSSELNVNALLLGDSALYLCASSFMRVSYNEQFFGPGTRLTVL.

This clone showed up just once. J is TRBJ1-1 and V is TRBV7-3, with TRBD1 as a possible D gene (6 bases). The germline V gene has CDR1 SGHTA and CDR2 FQGTGA. The CDR3 has 13 amino acids. Between the trimmed V and J ends, which lost 5 bases and 1 base, there was a span of 8 bases. The CDR3 reads CASSPTGNTEAFF. The CDR3 DNA sequence: TGTGCCAGCAGCCCGACAGGGAACACTGAAGCTTTCTTT.

The chain employs TRBV12-3 or TRBV12-4 and TRBJ1-5; possible D gene TRBD1, 5 bases. Trimming stripped 9 bases from V and 4 bases from J, with 13 bases between. The CDR3 spans 13 residues. The CDR3 nucleotides read TGTGCCAGTAAACAGGAAGGGAATCAGCCCCAGCATTTT. Translation: CASKQEGNQPQHF.

The chain joins TRBV4-2 to TRBJ1-1, with D tentatively TRBD1 (5 bases). The CDR3 consists of 15 residues. The V gene lost 0 bases and the J gene lost 8 bases, with 16 bases spanning the gap. The germline V gene has CDR1 LGHNA and CDR2 YNFKEQ. The CDR3 nucleotides are TGTGCCAGCAGCCAAGATCGGGCCCAGGGAACCGAAGCTTTCTTT. This codes for CASSQDRAQGTEAFF.

The chain combines TRBV7-2 with TRBJ2-5; D unresolved. The V and J ends lost 7 bases and 1 base respectively, with 7 bases between them. This CDR3 has 12 residues. Germline assignment: CDR1 SGHTA and CDR2 FQGNSA. The CDR3 reads CASNTRQETQYF. The CDR3 nucleotides read TGTGCCAGCAACACCCGCCAAGAGACCCAGTACTTC.

This chain links TRBV28 with TRBJ1-5, with D unclear. CDR3 length: 12 amino acids. Germline V gene lookup returns CDR1 MDHEN and CDR2 SYDVKM. The V end lost 4 bases, the J end lost 6 bases, and 7 bases lay between the germline ends. This chain's CDR3 is CASSSGIQPQHF. In DNA form, the CDR3 reads TGTGCCAGCAGTTCGGGAATTCAGCCCCAGCATTTT.

This rearrangement joins TRBV6-5 to TRBJ2-7; 7 bases line up with TRBD1. Germline CDR1 MNHEY, CDR2 SVGAGI. The CDR3 totals 13 residues. The trim removed 5 bases at V and 10 bases at J, leaving 11 bases unmatched. CDR3 in amino acids: CASSHTGASDQYF. The CDR3 DNA reads TGTGCCAGCAGTCACACAGGGGCCTCGGACCAGTACTTC.

V is TRBV19 and J is TRBJ2-1, with 8 positions matching TRBD2. Germline CDR1 LNHDA, CDR2 SQIVND (reference sequence). The CDR3 sequence is 13 residues long. J was trimmed by 7 bases and V by 6 bases; bases with no gene match: 5. The CDR3 loop reads CASSGGAGNEQFF. The CDR3, as DNA: TGTGCCAGTAGCGGGGGGGCAGGAAATGAGCAGTTCTTC. Full variable domain (rest looked up from reference TRBV19 and TRBJ2-1): DGGITQSPKYLFRKEGQNVTLSCEQNLNHDAMYWYRQDPGQGLRLIYYSQIVNDFQKGDIAEGYSVSREKKESFPLTVTSAQKNPTAFYLCASSGGAGNEQFFGPGTRLTVL.

The chain employs TRBV7-9 and TRBJ2-7; no firm D call. The CDR3 has 11 amino acids. Germline CDR1 SEHNR, CDR2 FQNEAQ (reference sequence). The V gene lost 5 bases and the J gene lost 4 bases, with 6 bases spanning the gap. This CDR3 is CASSPRYEQYF. The CDR3, as DNA: TGTGCCAGCAGCCCCAGGTACGAGCAGTACTTC.

The chain is built from TRBV30 and TRBJ1-6; D unclear. The CDR3 loop spans 13 amino acids. CDR1 is GTSNPN and CDR2 is SVGIG in the germline V gene (reference sequence). V shed 1 base and J shed 4 bases, with 5 bases lying between them. The CDR3 region has the DNA TGTGCCTGGAGTGGGCAGTATAATTCACCCCTCCACTTT. It codes for CAWSGQYNSPLHF.

This clone has just one count. The chain joins TRBV12-3 or TRBV12-4 to TRBJ1-1, with D maybe TRBD1 (6 bases). Trimming removed 8 bases from V and 7 bases from J, with 17 bases in between. The CDR3 consists of 13 residues. CDR3 DNA sequence: TGTGCCAGCTCCCAGAGAGGGGGGAGTGAAGCTTTCTTT. It specifies CASSQRGGSEAFF.

This rearrangement joins TRBV25-1 to TRBJ1-6; no clear D. The CDR3 runs 15 residues. V dropped 3 bases and J dropped 3 bases, with 9 bases sitting between them. Germline CDR1 MGHDK, CDR2 SYGVNS. The CDR3 sequence: CASSDDGGYNSPLHF. The CDR3 DNA is TGTGCCAGCAGTGACGACGGAGGCTATAATTCACCCCTCCACTTT. The full variable domain, its missing parts supplied by reference TRBV25-1 and TRBJ1-6, is EADIYQTPRYLVIGTGKKITLECSQTMGHDKMYWYQQDPGMELHLIHYSYGVNSTEKGDLSSESTVSRIRTEHFPLTLESARPSHTSQYLCASSDDGGYNSPLHFGNGTRLTVT.

V gene TRBV30 combines with J gene TRBJ1-1; D uncertain. Germline V gene data show CDR1 as GTSNPN and CDR2 as SVGIG (reference sequence). The CDR3 sequence is 15 residues long. Trimming removed 5 bases from V and 1 base from J, with 17 bases in between. CDR3 sequence reads: CAWGSKGWENTEAFF. As DNA, the CDR3 is TGTGCCTGGGGTTCTAAAGGGTGGGAGAACACTGAAGCTTTCTTT.

The gene calls are TRBV19 and TRBJ2-2; D ambiguous. V was trimmed by 1 base and J by 5 bases, leaving 11 bases between them. Germline CDR1 is LNHDA and CDR2 is SQIVND (reference sequence). This CDR3 contains 15 residues. The DNA of the CDR3 is TGTGCCAGTAGTATAGGCCAAACAGATACCGGGGAGCTGTTTTTT. Residues: CASSIGQTDTGELFF.

This chain connects TRBV20-1 to TRBJ2-5; 8 bases map to TRBD2. This CDR3 is built from 14 residues. Germline loops: CDR1 DFQATT, CDR2 SNEGSKA (reference sequence). J lost 5 bases, V lost 3 bases, and 8 bases had no gene match. The CDR3 here is CSASIAGGVETQYF. In DNA, the CDR3 is TGCAGTGCTAGTATTGCGGGGGGTGTTGAGACCCAGTACTTC.

V and J are TRBV28 and TRBJ1-1; D not certain. Trimming pared 7 bases from V and 7 bases from J, leaving 16 bases between. The length of the CDR3 is 13 residues. The germline gives CDR1 MDHEN, CDR2 SYDVKM. In nucleotides, the CDR3 is TGTGCCAGCACCTGGAGGACCCGGAGTGAAGCTTTCTTT. It codes for CASTWRTRSEAFF.

V and J are TRBV5-1 and TRBJ1-4; no clear D gene. Germline loops: CDR1 SGHRS, CDR2 YFSETQ. The V gene lost 0 bases and the J gene lost 3 bases, with 12 bases spanning the gap. The CDR3 runs to 16 residues. For the CDR3, the DNA is TGCGCCAGCAGCTTGGCCTCGTCAACGGCTAATGAAAAACTGTTTTTT. Its translation: CASSLASSTANEKLFF.

Only one count was recorded for this clone. J is TRBJ2-2 and V is TRBV18; D ambiguous. V was pared by 3 bases and J by 0 bases, with 20 bases between. Germline V gene lookup returns CDR1 KGHSH and CDR2 LQKENI. The CDR3 is made up of 19 amino acids. CDR3 sequence reads: CASSPSGPRGGSNTGELFF. The CDR3 nucleotides read TGTGCCAGCTCACCCTCAGGTCCCCGTGGTGGTTCGAACACCGGGGAGCTGTTTTTT.

V gene TRBV6-2 or TRBV6-3 combines with J gene TRBJ1-2; no clear D. Trimming cost V 2 bases and J 0 bases, with 16 bases left between them. The germline V gene has CDR1 MNHEY and CDR2 SVGEGT. The CDR3 runs to 17 residues. This chain's CDR3 is CASSYQLDGRANYGYTF. CDR3 coding DNA: TGTGCCAGCAGTTACCAGTTGGACGGAAGAGCTAACTATGGCTACACCTTC.

The chain couples TRBV19 to TRBJ1-4, with D perhaps TRBD1 (6 bases). Trimming removed 1 base from V and 8 bases from J, with 14 bases in between. CDR3 length: 15 residues. Germline CDR1 and CDR2: LNHDA and SQIVND (reference sequence). In nucleotides, the CDR3 is TGTGCCAGTAGTATAGGTCAGGGGTTGGGCGAAAAACTGTTTTTT. It is translated as CASSIGQGLGEKLFF.

This chain uses TRBV5-1 with TRBJ1-2; no firm D call. The ends were cut back, 5 bases at V and 8 bases at J, with 7 bases in the middle. CDR3 length equals 10 residues. The germline gives CDR1 SGHRS, CDR2 YFSETQ. The CDR3 bases are TGCGCCAGCAGACTCCGGGGCTACACCTTC. This sequence encodes CASRLRGYTF.

This clone came up once. The rearrangement links TRBV7-9 to TRBJ2-5; a possible D gene is TRBD1 (6 bases). The CDR3 has 15 residues. V lost 1 base and J 2 bases, leaving 11 bases between the germline ends. From germline, CDR1 is SEHNR and CDR2 FQNEAQ (reference sequence). CDR3 in amino acids: CASSLEGRGQETQYF. CDR3 bases: TGTGCCAGCAGCTTAGAGGGCAGGGGACAAGAGACCCAGTACTTC.

The chain employs TRBV15 and TRBJ2-2; 9 bases match TRBD2. V shed 2 bases, J shed 6 bases, and the junction held 7 bases outside the gene matches. There are 16 residues in the CDR3. In germline, CDR1 is LNHNV, CDR2 YYDKDF (reference sequence). CDR3 loop: CATSRRAGGGSGELFF. The CDR3 DNA follows: TGTGCCACCAGCAGACGAGCGGGGGGCGGGTCCGGGGAGCTGTTTTTT.